These 6 T cell receptor beta chains were all obtained from the same sample, sequenced in a study of vaccination effects on CD4 cells after COVID-19. Antigens of these TCRs are unknown. After expansion with viral peptide pools in the ViraFEST assay, antigen-specific CD4+ T cells were sequenced. CD4+ T cells were isolated after less than 13 days of culture. According to the study, vaccine recipients showed no prior SARS-CoV-2 infection and negative nucleocapsid antibodies. Produced via immunoSEQ multiplex PCR; TCRdb's table is partial and in-frame only. The sample shows roughly 20,000 clones, over 65% of them seen only once. This specimen consisted of CD4+ T cells from PBMCs cultured with HCoV-NL63 spike peptides, obtained before COVID-19 vaccination. Receptor source: a human donor who received a COVID-19 vaccine.

The CDR3 loop reads CASSDEGPGTYEQYF. In DNA, the CDR3 is TGTGCCAGCAGTGACGAGGGGCCGGGGACCTACGAGCAGTACTTC. The chain uses TRBV6-4 and TRBJ2-7; possibly TRBD1 or TRBD2 for D (5 bases each). V was cut by 2 bases and J by 2 bases, with 13 bases left in between. CDR3 length: 15 residues. From germline, CDR1 is MRHNA and CDR2 SNTAGT.

J is TRBJ2-7 and V is TRBV7-2, with 8 bases lining up with TRBD2. Germline CDR1 and CDR2: SGHTA and FQGNSA. V gave up 2 bases and J gave up 3 bases; unmatched junction bases: 6. The CDR3 spans 15 residues. The CDR3 is CASSLKTGGLYEQYF. Here the CDR3 DNA reads TGTGCCAGCAGCTTAAAAACGGGGGGGCTCTACGAGCAGTACTTC.

The chain has TRBV5-1 and TRBJ2-1, with TRBD2 matching 10 bases. This CDR3 is 15 amino acids long. Germline assignment: CDR1 SGHRS and CDR2 YFSETQ. Unmatched junction bases numbered 7, after V lost 6 bases and J lost 4 bases. The CDR3 here is CASTQAGGSYNEQFF. The DNA of the CDR3 is TGCGCCAGCACCCAAGCGGGAGGGTCTTACAATGAGCAGTTCTTC.

The V gene is TRBV6-1, the J gene TRBJ2-1; no firm D call. CDR3 length: 16 residues. The germline V gene encodes CDR1 MNHNS and CDR2 SASEGT. V lost 2 bases, J lost 0 bases, and 11 bases lay in between. The CDR3 protein is CASSENYHNSYNEQFF. CDR3 coding DNA: TGTGCCAGCAGTGAAAACTACCATAACTCCTACAATGAGCAGTTCTTC.

This clone turned up a few times. The chain carries TRBV10-3 and TRBJ2-5; no firm D call. Germline values: CDR1 ENHRY, CDR2 SYGVKD. This CDR3 is built from 13 residues. V was pared by 11 bases and J by 3 bases, with 16 bases between. CDR3 bases: TGTGCCGCCAACCAGGACCTTGAAGAGACCCAGTACTTC. Translated, it gives CAANQDLEETQYF.

This clone has only a few counts. DNA for the CDR3: TGTGCCAGCAGCTTTTACAGGGCCGAGCAGTACTTC. Amino acid sequence: CASSFYRAEQYF. This chain joins TRBV7-2 and TRBJ2-7; D is perhaps TRBD1 (6 bases). The CDR3 has 12 amino acids. Germline V gene sequence: CDR1 SGHTA, CDR2 FQGNSA. The germline V and J ends were trimmed by 3 bases and 6 bases, with 9 bases remaining between them.